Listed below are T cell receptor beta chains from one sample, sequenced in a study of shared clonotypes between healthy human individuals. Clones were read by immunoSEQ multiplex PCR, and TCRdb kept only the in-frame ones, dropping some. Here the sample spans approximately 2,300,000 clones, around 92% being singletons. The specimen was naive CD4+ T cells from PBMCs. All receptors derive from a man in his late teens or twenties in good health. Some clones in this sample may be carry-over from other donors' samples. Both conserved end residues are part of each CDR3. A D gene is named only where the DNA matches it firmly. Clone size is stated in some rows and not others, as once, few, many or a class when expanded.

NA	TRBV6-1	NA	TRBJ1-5	CASTTRGGFVQPQHF	TGTGCCAGCACCACAAGGGGAGGGTTCGTTCAGCCCCAGCATTTT
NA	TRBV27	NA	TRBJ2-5	CASSLGGKETQYF	TGTGCCAGCAGTTTAGGGGGGAAGGAGACCCAGTACTTC
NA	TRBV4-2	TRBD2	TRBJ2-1	CASSQDYRTSGISSYNEQFF	TGTGCCAGCAGCCAAGATTATCGGACTAGCGGGATTAGCTCCTACAATGAGCAGTTCTTC
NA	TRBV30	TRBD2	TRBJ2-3	CAWSVGGGGVQYF	TGTGCCTGGAGTGTTGGTGGGGGAGGGGTGCAGTATTTT
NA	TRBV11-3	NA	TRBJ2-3	CASSLDRASTDTQYF	TGTGCCAGCAGCTTAGACAGAGCTAGCACAGATACGCAGTATTTT
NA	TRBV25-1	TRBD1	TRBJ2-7	CASSGQGVYEQYF	TGTGCCAGCAGCGGACAGGGGGTCTACGAGCAGTACTTC
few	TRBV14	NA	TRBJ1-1	CASSAIGRQNTEAFF	TGTGCCAGCAGCGCTATAGGACGGCAGAACACTGAAGCTTTCTTT
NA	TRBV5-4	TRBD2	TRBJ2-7	CASSAWREGLGEQYF	TGTGCCAGCAGTGCGTGGCGGGAGGGCTTGGGTGAGCAGTACTTC
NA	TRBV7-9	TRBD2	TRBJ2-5	CASTLQGLVSQQYF	TGTGCCAGCACCTTGCAGGGACTAGTCTCTCAGCAGTACTTC
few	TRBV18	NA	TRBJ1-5	CASSPSGGNQPQHF	TGTGCCAGCTCACCATCGGGGGGCAATCAGCCCCAGCATTTT
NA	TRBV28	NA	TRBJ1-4	CASSFGRVTNEKLFF	TGTGCCAGCAGTTTTGGGCGAGTAACTAATGAAAAACTGTTTTTT
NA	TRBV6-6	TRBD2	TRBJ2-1	CASSYGTSGTYEQFF	TGTGCCAGCAGTTACGGGACTAGCGGGACCTATGAGCAGTTCTTC
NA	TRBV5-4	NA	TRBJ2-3	CASSLAGRTSTDTQYF	TGTGCCAGCAGCTTGGCGGGCAGAACTAGCACAGATACGCAGTATTTT
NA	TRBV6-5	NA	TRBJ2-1	CASSYSPPRNEQFF	TGTGCCAGCAGTTACTCTCCGCCTCGCAATGAGCAGTTCTTC
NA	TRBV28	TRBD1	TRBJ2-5	CASSLTGTGVGTQYF	TGTGCCAGCAGTCTAACGGGGACAGGGGTAGGGACCCAGTACTTC
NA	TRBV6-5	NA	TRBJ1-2	CASSYSRERGYTF	TGTGCCAGCAGTTACTCGCGGGAACGTGGCTACACCTTC
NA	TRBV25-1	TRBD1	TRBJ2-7	CASSTRTGREQYF	TGTGCCAGCAGTACCCGGACAGGGAGGGAGCAGTACTTC
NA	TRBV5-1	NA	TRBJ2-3	CASSSPTRSVTDTQYF	TGCGCCAGCAGCTCCCCTACCCGCTCCGTCACAGATACGCAGTATTTT
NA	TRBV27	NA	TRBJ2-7	CAIQSVAPYEQYF	TGTGCCATCCAATCAGTCGCCCCCTACGAGCAGTACTTC
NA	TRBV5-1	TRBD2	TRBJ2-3	CASSILPTSGREASTDTQYF	TGCGCCAGCAGCATCCTCCCGACTAGCGGGAGGGAGGCCAGCACAGATACGCAGTATTTT
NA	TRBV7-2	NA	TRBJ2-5	CASSLVKETQYF	TGTGCCAGCAGCTTAGTCAAGGAGACCCAGTACTTC
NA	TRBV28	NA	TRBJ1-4	CASSSGQGDEKLFF	TGTGCCAGCAGTTCAGGTCAGGGTGATGAAAAACTGTTTTTT
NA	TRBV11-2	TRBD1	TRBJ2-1	CASSTTLQQGNEQFF	TGTGCCAGCAGCACCACCTTACAACAGGGGAATGAGCAGTTCTTC
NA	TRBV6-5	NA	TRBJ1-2	CASSYERSYGYTF	TGTGCCAGCAGTTACGAAAGAAGCTATGGCTACACCTTC
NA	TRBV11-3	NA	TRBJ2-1	CASSLGRRNNEQFF	TGTGCCAGCAGCTTAGGGCGCCGGAACAATGAGCAGTTCTTC
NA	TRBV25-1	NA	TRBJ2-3	CASSPSTDTQYF	TGTGCCAGCAGCCCTAGCACAGATACGCAGTATTTT
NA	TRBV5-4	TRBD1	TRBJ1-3	CASSLGGTGDPRNTIYF	TGTGCCAGCAGCTTGGGGGGGACAGGGGATCCGCGGAACACCATATATTTT
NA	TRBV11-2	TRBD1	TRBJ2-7	CASRPPGQTYEQYF	TGTGCCAGCAGACCACCGGGACAGACCTACGAGCAGTACTTC
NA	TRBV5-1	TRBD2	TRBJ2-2	CASVETSANTGELFF	TGCGCCAGCGTAGAAACTAGCGCGAACACCGGGGAGCTGTTTTTT
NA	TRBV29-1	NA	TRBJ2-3	CSVDSTDTQYF	TGCAGCGTAGATAGCACAGATACGCAGTATTTT
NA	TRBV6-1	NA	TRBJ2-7	CASSEGRGTHPYEQYF	TGTGCCAGCAGTGAAGGCCGCGGGACCCATCCCTACGAGCAGTACTTC
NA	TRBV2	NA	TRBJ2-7	CASSILAFEQYF	TGTGCCAGCAGTATACTAGCTTTTGAGCAGTACTTC
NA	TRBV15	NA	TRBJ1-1	CATSRTPGYTEAFF	TGTGCCACCAGCAGGACACCGGGTTACACTGAAGCTTTCTTT
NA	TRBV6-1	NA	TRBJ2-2	CASSEGGSTGELFF	TGTGCCAGCAGTGAGGGGGGATCCACCGGGGAGCTGTTTTTT
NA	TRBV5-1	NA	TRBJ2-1	CASSLAGISYNEQFF	TGCGCCAGCAGCTTGGCGGGGATCTCCTACAATGAGCAGTTCTTC